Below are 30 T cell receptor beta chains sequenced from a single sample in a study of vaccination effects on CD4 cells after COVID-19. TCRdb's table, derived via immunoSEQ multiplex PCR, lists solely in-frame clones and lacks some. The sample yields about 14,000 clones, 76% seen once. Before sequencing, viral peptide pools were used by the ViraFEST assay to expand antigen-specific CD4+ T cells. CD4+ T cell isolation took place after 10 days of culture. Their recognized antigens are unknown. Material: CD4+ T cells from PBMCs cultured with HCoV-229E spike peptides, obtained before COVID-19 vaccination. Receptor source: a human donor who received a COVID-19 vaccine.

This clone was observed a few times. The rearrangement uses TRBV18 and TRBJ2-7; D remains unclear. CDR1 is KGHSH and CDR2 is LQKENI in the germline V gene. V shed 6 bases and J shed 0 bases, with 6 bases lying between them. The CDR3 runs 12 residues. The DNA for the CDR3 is TGTGCCAGCTCCCAAAGCTCCTACGAGCAGTACTTC. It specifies CASSQSSYEQYF.

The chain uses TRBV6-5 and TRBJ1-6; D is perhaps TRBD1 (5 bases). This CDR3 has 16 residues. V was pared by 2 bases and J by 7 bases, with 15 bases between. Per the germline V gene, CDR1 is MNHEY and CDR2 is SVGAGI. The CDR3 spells CASSYRAGYKNSPLHF. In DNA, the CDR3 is TGTGCCAGCAGTTACCGGGCAGGGTATAAAAATTCACCCCTCCACTTT.

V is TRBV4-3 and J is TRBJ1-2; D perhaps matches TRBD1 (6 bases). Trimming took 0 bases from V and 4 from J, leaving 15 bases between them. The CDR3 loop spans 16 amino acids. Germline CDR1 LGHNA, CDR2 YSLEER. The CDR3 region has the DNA TGCGCCAGCAGCCAAGAGGCCGGACAGAGCTTCTATGGCTACACCTTC. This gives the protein CASSQEAGQSFYGYTF.

CDR3 region: CASSLGRVDYGYTF. In DNA, the CDR3 is TGTGCCAGCAGCTTGGGACGGGTTGACTATGGCTACACCTTC. This rearrangement joins TRBV5-6 to TRBJ1-2; D is unresolved. The CDR3 has 14 residues. The V gene lost 0 bases and the J gene lost 3 bases, with 9 bases spanning the gap. Germline CDR1 SGHDT, CDR2 YYEEEE.

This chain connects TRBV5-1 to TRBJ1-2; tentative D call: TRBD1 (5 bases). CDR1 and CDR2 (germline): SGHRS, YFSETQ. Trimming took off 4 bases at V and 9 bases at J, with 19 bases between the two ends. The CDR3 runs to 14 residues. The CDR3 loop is CASSLSGPPTSYTF. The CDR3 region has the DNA TGCGCCAGCAGCCTCTCGGGACCTCCAACCAGCTACACCTTC.

Here the CDR3 DNA reads TGTGCCAGCAGCCAAGACATCAGGGGAGTGGTGGAGACCCAGTACTTC. This encodes CASSQDIRGVVETQYF. The genes are TRBV3-1 (or the pseudogene TRBV3-2) and TRBJ2-5; D may be TRBD1 (6 bases). CDR1 LGHDT and CDR2 YNNKEL come from the germline V gene (reference sequence). CDR3 size: 16 residues. V was shortened by 0 bases and J by 5 bases, with 16 bases between the two germline ends.

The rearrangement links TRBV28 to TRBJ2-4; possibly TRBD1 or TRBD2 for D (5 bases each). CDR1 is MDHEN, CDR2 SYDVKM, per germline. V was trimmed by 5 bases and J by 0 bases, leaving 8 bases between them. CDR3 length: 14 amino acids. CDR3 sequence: CASSRDLAKNIQYF. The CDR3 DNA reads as TGTGCCAGCAGTAGGGACCTAGCCAAAAACATTCAGTACTTC.

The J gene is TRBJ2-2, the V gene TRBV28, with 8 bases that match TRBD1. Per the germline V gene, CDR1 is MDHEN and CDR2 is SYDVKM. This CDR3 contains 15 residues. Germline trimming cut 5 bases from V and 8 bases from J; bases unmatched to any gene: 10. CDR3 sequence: CASSPRTGYYGELFF. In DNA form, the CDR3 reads TGTGCCAGCAGTCCGAGGACAGGGTACTATGGGGAGCTGTTTTTT.

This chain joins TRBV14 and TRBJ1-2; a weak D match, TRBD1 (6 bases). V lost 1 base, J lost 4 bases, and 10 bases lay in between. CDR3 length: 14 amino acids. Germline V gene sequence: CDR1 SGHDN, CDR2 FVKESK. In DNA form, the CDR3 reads TGTGCCAGCAGCCAAGTGGGGGGCGTCTATGGCTACACCTTC. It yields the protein CASSQVGGVYGYTF.

The CDR3 here is CAWTRGQGAYEQYF. Written as DNA, the CDR3 is TGTGCCTGGACCAGGGGACAGGGTGCGTACGAGCAGTACTTC. This sequence joins TRBV30 and TRBJ2-7; 9 bases line up with TRBD1. The CDR3 loop spans 14 amino acids. The germline CDR1 and CDR2 sequences are GTSNPN and SVGIG (reference sequence). After removal of 4 bases from V and 4 bases from J, the junction contained 8 bases not matched to a gene. Full variable domain (outside the CDR3, taken from reference TRBV30 and TRBJ2-7): SQTIHQWPATLVQPVGSPLSLECTVEGTSNPNLYWYRQAAGRGLQLLFYSVGIGQISSEVPQNLSASRPQDRQFILSSKKLLLSDSGFYLCAWTRGQGAYEQYFGPGTRLTVT.

The CDR3 region is CASSQGTEGEQYF. DNA of the CDR3: TGTGCCAGCAGCCAAGGGACAGAAGGTGAGCAGTACTTC. This rearrangement joins TRBV6-2 or TRBV6-3 to TRBJ2-7; 7 bases match TRBD1. Germline V gene data show CDR1 as MNHEY and CDR2 as SVGEGT. This CDR3 is built from 13 residues. The V and J ends lost 6 bases and 7 bases, in that order; junction bases with no gene match: 9.

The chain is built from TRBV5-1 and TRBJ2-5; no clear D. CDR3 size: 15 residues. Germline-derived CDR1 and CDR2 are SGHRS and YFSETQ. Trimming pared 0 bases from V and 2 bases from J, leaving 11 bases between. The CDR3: CASSLELSSQETQYF. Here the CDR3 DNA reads TGCGCCAGCAGCTTGGAGCTGAGCTCTCAAGAGACCCAGTACTTC.

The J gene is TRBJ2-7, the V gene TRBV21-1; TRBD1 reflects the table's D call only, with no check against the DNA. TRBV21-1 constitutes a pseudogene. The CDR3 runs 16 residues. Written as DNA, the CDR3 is TGTGCCAGCAGCATTCGAGGACAGGGGGTCTACAACGAGCAGTACTTC. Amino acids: CASSIRGQGVYNEQYF.

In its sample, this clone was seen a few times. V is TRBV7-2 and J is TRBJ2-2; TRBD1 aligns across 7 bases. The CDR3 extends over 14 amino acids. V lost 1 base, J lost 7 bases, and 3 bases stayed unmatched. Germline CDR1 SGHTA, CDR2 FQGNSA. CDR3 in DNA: TGTGCCAGCAGCTTAGAGGGGGCTGTCGGGGAGCTGTTTTTT. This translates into CASSLEGAVGELFF.

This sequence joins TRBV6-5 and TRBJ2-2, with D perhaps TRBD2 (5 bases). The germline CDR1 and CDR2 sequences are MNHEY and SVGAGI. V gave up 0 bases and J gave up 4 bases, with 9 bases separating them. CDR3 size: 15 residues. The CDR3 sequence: CASSYSRGSTGELFF. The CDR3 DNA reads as TGTGCCAGCAGTTACTCACGGGGTAGCACCGGGGAGCTGTTTTTT.

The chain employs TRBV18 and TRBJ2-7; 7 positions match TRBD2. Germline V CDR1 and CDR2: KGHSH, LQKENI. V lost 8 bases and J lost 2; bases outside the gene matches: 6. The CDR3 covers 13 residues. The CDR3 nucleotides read TGTGCCAGCCACTGGGAGGGAACCTACGAGCAGTACTTC. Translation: CASHWEGTYEQYF.

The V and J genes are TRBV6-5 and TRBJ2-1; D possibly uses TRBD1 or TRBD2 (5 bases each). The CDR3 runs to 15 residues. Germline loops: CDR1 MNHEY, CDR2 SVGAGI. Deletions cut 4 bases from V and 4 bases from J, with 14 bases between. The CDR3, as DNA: TGTGCCAGCAGTTTGACCCCGGGACGATACAATGAGCAGTTCTTC. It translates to CASSLTPGRYNEQFF.

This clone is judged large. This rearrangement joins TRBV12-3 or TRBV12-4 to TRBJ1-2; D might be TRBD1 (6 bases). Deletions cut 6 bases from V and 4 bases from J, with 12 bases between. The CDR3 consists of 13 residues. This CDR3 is CASSLQGSYGYTF. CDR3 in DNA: TGTGCCAGCAGCCTACAGGGTAGCTATGGCTACACCTTC.

The CDR3 protein is CASSPGTYTGELFF. DNA of the CDR3: TGTGCCAGCAGCCCCGGGACGTACACCGGGGAGCTGTTTTTT. The rearrangement uses TRBV9 and TRBJ2-2; perhaps D is TRBD1 or TRBD2 (5 bases each). This CDR3 contains 14 residues. V lost 4 bases, J lost 3 bases, and 10 bases lay in between. Germline CDR1 SGDLS, CDR2 YYNGEE.

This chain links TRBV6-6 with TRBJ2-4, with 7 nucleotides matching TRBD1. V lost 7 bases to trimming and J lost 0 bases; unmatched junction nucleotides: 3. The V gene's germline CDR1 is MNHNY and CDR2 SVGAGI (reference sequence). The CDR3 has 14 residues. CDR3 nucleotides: TGTGCCAGCACCGACAGGGAAGCCAAAAACATTCAGTACTTC. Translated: CASTDREAKNIQYF.

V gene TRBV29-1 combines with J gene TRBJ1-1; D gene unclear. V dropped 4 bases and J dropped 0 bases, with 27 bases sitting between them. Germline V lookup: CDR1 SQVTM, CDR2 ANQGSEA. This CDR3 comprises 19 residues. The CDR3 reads CSVAAPPGRSWSLNTEAFF. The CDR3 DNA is TGCAGCGTTGCCGCTCCCCCGGGAAGGTCCTGGTCCCTGAACACTGAAGCTTTCTTT.

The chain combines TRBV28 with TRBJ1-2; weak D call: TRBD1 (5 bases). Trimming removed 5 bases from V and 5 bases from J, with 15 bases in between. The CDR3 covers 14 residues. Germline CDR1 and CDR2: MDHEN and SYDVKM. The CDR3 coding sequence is TGTGCCAGCAGTCCCCCGGGGGGGGTTTATGGCTACACCTTC. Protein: CASSPPGGVYGYTF.

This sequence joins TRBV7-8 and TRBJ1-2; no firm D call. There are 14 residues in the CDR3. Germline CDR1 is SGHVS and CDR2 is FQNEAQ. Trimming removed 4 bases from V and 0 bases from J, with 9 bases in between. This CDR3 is CASSSAGTNYGYTF. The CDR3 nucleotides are TGTGCCAGCAGCTCTGCAGGAACTAACTATGGCTACACCTTC.

This CDR3 reads CASSYRGYEQYF. For the CDR3, the DNA is TGTGCCAGCAGTTACAGGGGGTACGAGCAGTACTTC. This chain connects TRBV6-2 or TRBV6-3 to TRBJ2-7; weak D call: TRBD1 (6 bases). Germline-derived CDR1 and CDR2 are MNHEY and SVGEGT. The CDR3 loop spans 12 amino acids. V dropped 2 bases and J dropped 4 bases, with 6 bases sitting between them.

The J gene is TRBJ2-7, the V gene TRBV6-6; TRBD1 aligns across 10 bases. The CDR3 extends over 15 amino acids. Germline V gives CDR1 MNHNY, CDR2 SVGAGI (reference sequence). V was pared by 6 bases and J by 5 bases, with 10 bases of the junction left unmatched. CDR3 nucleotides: TGTGCCAGCAGAACAACCGGGACAGGGGTTGACGAGCAGTACTTC. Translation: CASRTTGTGVDEQYF.

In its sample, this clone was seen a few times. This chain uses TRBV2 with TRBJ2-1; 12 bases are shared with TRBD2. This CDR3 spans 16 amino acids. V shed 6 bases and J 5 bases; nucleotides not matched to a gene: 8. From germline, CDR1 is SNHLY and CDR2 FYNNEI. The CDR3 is CASSYQLAGGNNEQFF. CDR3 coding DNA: TGTGCCAGCAGCTACCAACTAGCGGGGGGTAACAATGAGCAGTTCTTC.

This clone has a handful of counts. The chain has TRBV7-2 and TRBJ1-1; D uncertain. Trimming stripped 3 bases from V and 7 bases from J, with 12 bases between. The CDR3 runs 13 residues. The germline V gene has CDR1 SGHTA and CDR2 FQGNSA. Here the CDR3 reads CASSFPGILEAFF. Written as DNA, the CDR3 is TGTGCCAGCAGCTTCCCCGGGATACTTGAAGCTTTCTTT.

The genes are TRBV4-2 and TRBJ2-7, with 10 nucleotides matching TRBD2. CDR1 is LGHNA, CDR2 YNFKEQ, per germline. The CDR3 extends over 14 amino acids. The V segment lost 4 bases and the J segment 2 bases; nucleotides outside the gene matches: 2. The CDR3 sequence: CASSRAGGAYEQYF. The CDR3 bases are TGTGCCAGCAGCCGAGCGGGAGGGGCCTACGAGCAGTACTTC.

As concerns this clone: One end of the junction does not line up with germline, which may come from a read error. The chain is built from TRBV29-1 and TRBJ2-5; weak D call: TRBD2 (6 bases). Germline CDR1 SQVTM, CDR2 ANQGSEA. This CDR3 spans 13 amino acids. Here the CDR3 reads CSVDGGSQQTQYF. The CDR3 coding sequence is TGCAGCGTTGACGGAGGGAGCCAACAGACCCAGTACTTC.

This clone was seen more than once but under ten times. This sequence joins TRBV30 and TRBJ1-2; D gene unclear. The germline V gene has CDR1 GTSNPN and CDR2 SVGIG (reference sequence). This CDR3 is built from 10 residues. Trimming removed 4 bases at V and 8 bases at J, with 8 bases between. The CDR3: CAWKGSGYTF. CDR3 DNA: TGTGCCTGGAAGGGTTCAGGCTACACCTTC.